Each of the 23 T cell receptor beta chains below was sequenced from the same sample in a study of early T cells in non-severe SARS-CoV-2 infection. One entry per CDR3 protein results from TCRdb running MiXCR on the 5' RACE reads. The sample includes over 90,000 distinct CDR3 sequences, about an eighth of them seen just once. Sequenced input: whole blood. Receptor source: an adult who was a healthcare worker with PCR-confirmed SARS-CoV-2 infection or an uninfected control (not recorded which).

This clonotype has just a few counts. The rearrangement joins TRBV5-8 to TRBJ2-7; the match to TRBD2 covers 13 bases. Trimming cost V 2 bases and J 4 bases; bases outside gene matches: 6. The CDR3 has 16 amino acids. CDR1 is SGHTS, CDR2 YDEGEE, per germline. CDR3 DNA sequence: TGTGCCAGCAGCTTACTAGCGGGAGGGCCGATTTACGAGCAGTACTTC. This codes for CASSLLAGGPIYEQYF.

This clonotype was observed a handful of times. This chain's CDR3 is CASSVRVPLSGANVLTF. CDR3 coding DNA: TGTGCCAGCAGCGTCAGGGTCCCGCTCTCTGGGGCCAACGTCCTGACTTTC. The chain joins TRBV7-2 to TRBJ2-6; tentative D call: TRBD1 (5 bases). This CDR3 has 17 residues. Looked up from germline, CDR1 is SGHTA and CDR2 is FQGNSA. The V end lost 5 bases, the J end lost 0 bases, and 14 bases lay between the germline ends.

In this sample, this clonotype turned up many times. This rearrangement joins TRBV6-5 to TRBJ1-1, with D perhaps TRBD1 (5 bases). Between the trimmed V and J ends, which lost 2 bases and 0 bases, there was a span of 10 bases. The CDR3 runs 15 residues. CDR1 is MNHEY, CDR2 SVGAGI, per germline. CDR3 DNA sequence: TGTGCCAGCAGTTACAGTAAGGGACTGAACACTGAAGCTTTCTTT. Amino acids: CASSYSKGLNTEAFF.

This clonotype came up many times. The CDR3 DNA follows: TGTGCCAGCAGTCCGACAGGGAAAGAGACCCAGTACTTC. Protein: CASSPTGKETQYF. The chain uses TRBV28 and TRBJ2-5, with TRBD1 matching 7 bases. The CDR3 has 13 amino acids. V gave up 5 bases and J gave up 3 bases; unmatched junction bases: 3. The V gene's germline CDR1 is MDHEN and CDR2 SYDVKM.

In its sample, this clonotype was seen many times. The genes are TRBV4-2 and TRBJ1-2, with TRBD1 as a possible D gene (6 bases). Germline CDR1 reads LGHNA; CDR2 reads YNFKEQ. The germline V and J ends were trimmed by 2 bases and 1 base, with 14 bases remaining between them. This CDR3 contains 16 residues. The CDR3 reads CASSQKRGALNYGYTF. The CDR3 nucleotides read TGTGCCAGCAGCCAAAAAAGGGGGGCGCTTAACTATGGCTACACCTTC.

This clonotype was seen only a few times. This sequence joins TRBV9 and TRBJ2-7; the D gene is possibly TRBD1 (6 bases). Germline V gene sequence: CDR1 SGDLS, CDR2 YYNGEE. Trimming shortened V by 7 bases and J by 3 bases, and 17 bases separated the two germline ends. This CDR3 comprises 14 residues. CDR3 amino acids: CASPPGTRNYEQYF. The CDR3 coding sequence is TGTGCCAGCCCCCCTGGGACACGTAACTACGAGCAGTACTTC.

This clonotype occurred many times. This chain joins TRBV6-4 and TRBJ2-1; 11 positions match TRBD1. Germline CDR1 reads MRHNA; CDR2 reads SNTAGT. There are 14 residues in the CDR3. V lost 4 bases and J lost 6; bases outside the gene matches: 2. The CDR3 sequence is CASSVGTGGNEQFF. The CDR3 coding sequence is TGTGCCAGCAGTGTGGGGACAGGGGGCAATGAGCAGTTCTTC.

This clonotype came up a few times. The chain couples TRBV9 to TRBJ1-4; D remains unclear. The CDR3 consists of 16 residues. V dropped 2 bases and J dropped 4 bases, with 15 bases sitting between them. Per germline, CDR1 SGDLS and CDR2 YYNGEE. This CDR3 is CASSVRSQGNNEKLFF. Here the CDR3 DNA reads TGTGCCAGCAGCGTTCGGTCACAAGGAAATAATGAAAAACTGTTTTTT.

This clonotype was counted only a few times. CDR3 DNA sequence: TGTGCCAGCATGAGCGGGAATTCCTACGAGCAGTACTTC. As protein: CASMSGNSYEQYF. The genes are TRBV6-1 and TRBJ2-7; 7 bases are shared with TRBD2. The CDR3 has 13 amino acids. J was trimmed by 1 base and V by 7 bases; bases with no gene match: 4. Germline-derived CDR1 and CDR2 are MNHNS and SASEGT.

This clonotype showed up just a few times. This chain uses TRBV20-1 with TRBJ1-6, with a possible D match to TRBD1 (5 bases). CDR1 and CDR2 (germline): DFQATT, SNEGSKA (reference sequence). V lost 0 bases, J lost 0 bases, and 15 bases lay in between. The CDR3 has 18 amino acids. CDR3 protein: CSARDDDRLSSYNSPLHF. The CDR3 region has the DNA TGCAGTGCTAGAGATGACGACAGATTAAGCTCCTATAATTCACCCCTCCACTTT.

This clonotype was counted ten times or more. The chain uses TRBV6-6 and TRBJ2-7; 9 bases agree with TRBD2. Germline V gene data show CDR1 as MNHNY and CDR2 as SVGAGI (reference sequence). CDR3 length: 14 amino acids. After removal of 6 bases from V and 5 bases from J, the junction contained 8 bases not matched to a gene. DNA for the CDR3: TGTGCCAGCAGCTCCGGGACTAGCACCCACGAGCAGTACTTC. Its translation is CASSSGTSTHEQYF.

This clonotype was seen many times. This chain joins TRBV4-1 and TRBJ1-1; possible D gene TRBD1, 5 bases. Germline V gene sequence: CDR1 MGHRA, CDR2 YSYEKL. This CDR3 is built from 13 residues. Trimming removed 1 base at V and 6 bases at J, with 9 bases between. The CDR3 reads CASSQVAGPEAFF. CDR3 bases: TGCGCCAGCAGCCAAGTAGCGGGACCTGAAGCTTTCTTT.

The chain employs TRBV28 and TRBJ2-2; 7 bases are a match to TRBD2. The CDR3 extends over 18 amino acids. Per the germline V gene, CDR1 is MDHEN and CDR2 is SYDVKM. J gave up 2 bases and V 2 bases, and 11 bases lay outside the gene matches. CDR3 DNA sequence: TGTGCCAGCAGTTTACCGAGGGAGGGTGTAGGTAACACCGGGGAGCTGTTTTTT. It codes for CASSLPREGVGNTGELFF.

This chain joins TRBV7-2 and TRBJ2-3, with D possibly TRBD2 on 6 matching bases. V was shortened by 0 bases and J by 4 bases, with 20 bases between the two germline ends. The CDR3 spans 18 residues. CDR1 is SGHTA, CDR2 FQGNSA, per germline. CDR3 coding DNA: TGTGCCAGCAGCTTAGCGCGACGGAGGTCGGGGGTTCCAGATACGCAGTATTTT. This gives the protein CASSLARRRSGVPDTQYF.

The chain uses TRBV28 and TRBJ1-2; TRBD1 aligns across 7 bases. Germline CDR1 and CDR2: MDHEN and SYDVKM. The V and J ends lost 4 bases and 4 bases, in that order; junction bases with no gene match: 12. The CDR3 contains 16 residues. CDR3 in DNA: TGTGCCAGCAGTTCCCGGCCGGGGACAGATTCCTATGGCTACACCTTC. It specifies CASSSRPGTDSYGYTF.

The CDR3 protein is CASSGMNYEQYF. CDR3 DNA: TGTGCCAGCAGTGGAATGAACTACGAGCAGTACTTC. The chain employs TRBV12-3 or TRBV12-4 and TRBJ2-7; D uncertain. The CDR3 is made up of 12 amino acids. Trimming shortened V by 5 bases and J by 3 bases, and 8 bases separated the two germline ends.

This clonotype showed up many times. The V call is TRBV20-1, the J call TRBJ2-7, with 8 positions matching TRBD1. The CDR3 length is 13 residues. Germline V CDR1 and CDR2: DFQATT, SNEGSKA (reference sequence). V was pared by 3 bases and J by 4 bases, with 5 bases of the junction left unmatched. DNA of the CDR3: TGCAGTGCTAGTCGGACAGGGTTTTACGAGCAGTACTTC. It translates to CSASRTGFYEQYF.

This clonotype has ten or more counts. The CDR3 loop reads CASRQRQGAYEQYF. For the CDR3, the DNA is TGTGCCAGCAGACAAAGACAGGGGGCCTACGAGCAGTACTTC. The chain combines TRBV28 with TRBJ2-7; TRBD1 agrees at 9 bases. The germline V gene has CDR1 MDHEN and CDR2 SYDVKM. The length of the CDR3 is 14 residues. V was clipped by 6 bases and J by 2 bases; unmatched bases: 5.

This clonotype was seen repeatedly, ten times or more. The CDR3 coding sequence is TGTGCCAGCAGTTTAGCCCGGGACTCCCACACCGGGGAGCTGTTTTTT. As protein: CASSLARDSHTGELFF. The V gene is TRBV28, the J gene TRBJ2-2, with D possibly being TRBD2 (6 bases). CDR1 MDHEN and CDR2 SYDVKM come from the germline V gene. The CDR3 runs 16 residues. With 2 bases removed from V and 3 bases from J, the gap between germline ends came to 13 bases.

The sample holds many counts of this clonotype. This sequence joins TRBV5-4 and TRBJ1-2, with 7 nucleotides matching TRBD1. With 2 bases clipped from V and 4 bases from J, the junction kept 2 bases outside the gene matches. The CDR3 totals 13 residues. Germline V gene data show CDR1 as SGHNT and CDR2 as YYREEE (reference sequence). The CDR3 sequence: CASSFGQAYGYTF. In DNA, the CDR3 is TGTGCCAGCAGCTTCGGACAGGCCTATGGCTACACCTTC.

This clonotype was counted many times. The rearrangement uses TRBV25-1 and TRBJ1-2, with D possibly matching TRBD1 (6 bases). CDR1 MGHDK and CDR2 SYGVNS come from the germline V gene. This CDR3 is built from 13 residues. Trimming stripped 5 bases from V and 7 bases from J, with 14 bases between. Written as DNA, the CDR3 is TGTGCCAGCAGTCCGGACAGCCGTATTGGCTACACCTTC. Protein product: CASSPDSRIGYTF.

In this sample, this clonotype turned up a few times. The J gene is TRBJ1-1, the V gene TRBV5-1; TRBD1 is a possible D gene (6 bases). Looked up from germline, CDR1 is SGHRS and CDR2 is YFSETQ. Trimming removed 0 bases from V and 0 bases from J, with 12 bases in between. There are 16 residues in the CDR3. The CDR3 DNA reads TGCGCCAGCAGCTTGGCTCTTACAGGGATGAACACTGAAGCTTTCTTT. Translating gives CASSLALTGMNTEAFF.

This clonotype has only a few counts. This chain joins TRBV6-5 and TRBJ1-1; possibly TRBD1 for D (5 bases). The ends were cut back, 0 bases at V and 8 bases at J, with 10 bases in the middle. Germline values: CDR1 MNHEY, CDR2 SVGAGI. The CDR3 extends over 13 amino acids. The CDR3 bases are TGTGCCAGCAGTTACTCGAGTCAGGGAGAAGCTTTCTTT. It encodes CASSYSSQGEAFF.